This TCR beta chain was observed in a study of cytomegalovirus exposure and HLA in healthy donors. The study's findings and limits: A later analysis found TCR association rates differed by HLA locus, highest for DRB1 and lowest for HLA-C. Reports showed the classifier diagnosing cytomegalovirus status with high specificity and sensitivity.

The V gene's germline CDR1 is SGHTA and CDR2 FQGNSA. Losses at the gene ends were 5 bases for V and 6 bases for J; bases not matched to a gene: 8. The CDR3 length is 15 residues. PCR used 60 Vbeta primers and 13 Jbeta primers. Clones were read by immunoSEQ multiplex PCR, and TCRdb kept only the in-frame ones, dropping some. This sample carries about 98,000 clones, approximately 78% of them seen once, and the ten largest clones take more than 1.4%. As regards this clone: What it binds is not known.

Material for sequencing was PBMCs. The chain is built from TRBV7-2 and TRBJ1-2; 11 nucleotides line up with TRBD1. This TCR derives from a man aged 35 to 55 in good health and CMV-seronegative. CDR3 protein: CASSSGQGAYDGYTF. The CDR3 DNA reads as TGTGCCAGCAGCAGTGGACAGGGGGCTTACGATGGCTACACCTTC.